Listed below are T cell receptor beta chains from one sample, sequenced in a study of neoadjuvant anti-PD-1 for oral cavity cancer. The assay was immunoSEQ multiplex PCR, and TCRdb's table has in-frame clones only and misses some. The data contain 30,000 to 40,000 clones, approximately 90% of them seen just once; the ten biggest clones take up about 4%. The source material was PBMCs, sampled before nivolumab (anti-PD-1) treatment. Every receptor here comes from a person aged 40-85 years with oral cavity squamous cell carcinoma. The CDR3 runs from the conserved cysteine through the conserved F or W. D genes are given only for firm matches. Rows give clone size only sometimes, using once, few, many, or a class for an expanded clone.

d_call j_call clone_size v_call cdr3_nt cdr3_aa
. TRBJ1-1 . TRBV19 TGTGCCAGTACCGACAGTTTTTCGACTGAAGCTTTCTTT CASTDSFSTEAFF
. TRBJ2-2 once TRBV21-1 TGTGCCAGCAGCGGCCCAGATGGGAGCCCTAACACCGGGGAGCTGTTTTTT CASSGPDGSPNTGELFF
TRBD2 TRBJ2-3 . TRBV10-3 TGTGCCATCGGGGAGGGGTTCACAGATACGCAGTATTTT CAIGEGFTDTQYF
. TRBJ2-5 . TRBV7-8 TGTGCCAGCAGCTCCCCCCGAGGGAGGTTGAGGGAGACCCAGTACTTC CASSSPRGRLRETQYF
TRBD2 TRBJ2-5 . TRBV5-1 TGCGCCAGCAGCTTAAATGCGGGGGGTGAAGAGACCCAGTACTTC CASSLNAGGEETQYF
. TRBJ2-2 . TRBV5-1 TGCGCCAGCAGCTTAACATCGAACACCGGGGAGCTGTTTTTT CASSLTSNTGELFF
TRBD2 TRBJ2-3 . TRBV19 TGTGCCAGTAGTACCGGGACTAGCGGGGGGGCGACAGATACGCAGTATTTT CASSTGTSGGATDTQYF
TRBD2 TRBJ2-3 . TRBV13 TGTGCCAGCAACTTAGCGGGAAGCACAGATACGCAGTATTTT CASNLAGSTDTQYF
TRBD1 TRBJ1-6 . TRBV5-1 TGCGCCAGCAGCTTGGAAGGGACAGATAATTCACCCCTCCACTTT CASSLEGTDNSPLHF
. TRBJ1-1 . TRBV9 TGTGCCAGCAGCGTAGTTGGCAGGGTGAACACTGAAGCTTTCTTT CASSVVGRVNTEAFF
. TRBJ2-3 . TRBV7-9 TGTGCCAGCAGCTTTACGAGAGGGACAGATACGCAGTATTTT CASSFTRGTDTQYF
. TRBJ2-7 . TRBV5-1 TGCGCCAGCAGCTTCTGGGGGGCATCCGAGCAGTACTTC CASSFWGASEQYF
. TRBJ1-1 . TRBV5-1 TGCGCCAGCAGCGCAGGAAGGGGCAACACTGAAGCTTTCTTT CASSAGRGNTEAFF
. TRBJ2-3 . TRBV9 TGTGCCAGCAGCATCGCCACAGATACGCAGTATTTT CASSIATDTQYF
. TRBJ2-7 . TRBV5-6 TGTGCCAGCAGCTTGATTGTCCGGCAGGCGTACGAGCAGTACTTC CASSLIVRQAYEQYF
. TRBJ1-3 . TRBV19 TGTGCCAGTAGTAGGGGAGCAAGAAACACCATATATTTT CASSRGARNTIYF
. TRBJ1-1 once TRBV6-5 TGTGCCAGCAGTTACTCGAACCCGACAGCGAGGGAAGCTTTCTTT CASSYSNPTAREAFF
TRBD2 TRBJ2-7 few TRBV9 TGTGCCAGCAGCCCGGGGGGCTCCTACGAGCAGTACTTC CASSPGGSYEQYF
TRBD2 TRBJ2-5 . TRBV7-9 TGTGCCAGCAGCTTAGGACTAGCGGGGGGGCAGGAGACCCAGTACTTC CASSLGLAGGQETQYF
TRBD1 TRBJ2-7 few TRBV6-6 TGTGCCAGCAGTGCGGGACAGGGTCTCGACGAGCAGTACTTC CASSAGQGLDEQYF
. TRBJ1-2 . TRBV5-6 TGTGCCAGCAGCCCTACTGACAGGCCTAACTATGGCTACACCTTC CASSPTDRPNYGYTF
TRBD1 TRBJ1-2 . TRBV19 TGTGCCACCGGAGGTTTCCAGGGGGCCTTTAACTATGGCTACACCTTC CATGGFQGAFNYGYTF
. TRBJ2-5 . TRBV6-1 TGTGCCAGCAGTGATAGAGGGGGTAGGGTCGAGACCCAGTACTTC CASSDRGGRVETQYF
. TRBJ1-2 . TRBV5-1 TGCGCCAGCAGCTTGGCACTCAGGAAGGGCTATGGCTACACCTTC CASSLALRKGYGYTF
TRBD1 TRBJ1-4 . TRBV19 TGTGCCAGTAGTATAGGCGGGACAGGCAATGAAAAACTGTTTTTT CASSIGGTGNEKLFF
. TRBJ1-1 once TRBV11-3 TGTGCCAGCAGCTTAAGCCAGAACACTGAAGCTTTCTTT CASSLSQNTEAFF
. TRBJ2-3 . TRBV7-2 TGTGCCAGCAGCTTAGTGGGATCTGTTAGAGTGTCCACAGATACGCAGTATTTT CASSLVGSVRVSTDTQYF
. TRBJ2-7 . TRBV10-1 TGCGCCAGCAGTGGGTCGGGGGACTTCTACGAGCAGTACTTC CASSGSGDFYEQYF
. TRBJ1-1 . TRBV5-6 TGTGCCAGCAGCTTGGGCTCCGGCAGGGTGTTCGCTGAAGCTTTCTTT CASSLGSGRVFAEAFF
TRBD2 TRBJ2-3 . TRBV7-7 TGTGCCAGCAGCTTGGGCGGGGGGAAGACAGATACGCAGTATTTT CASSLGGGKTDTQYF
TRBD1 TRBJ2-2 . TRBV19 TGTGCCAGTAGACAGGCAGGGGGCTTTGCCGACACCGGGGAGCTGTTTTTT CASRQAGGFADTGELFF
. TRBJ2-4 . TRBV29-1 TGCAGCGTTGAAGAGCTGCAAAGCAAAAACATTCAGTACTTC CSVEELQSKNIQYF
. TRBJ1-5 . TRBV5-8 TGTGCCAGCAGCTTGTATTCGGGGGGCTATAGCAATCAGCCCCAGCATTTT CASSLYSGGYSNQPQHF
TRBD2 TRBJ2-3 . TRBV28 TGTGCCAGCAGTCCTTCCCCTTCACTAGCGGGGTGGGCAGATACGCAGTATTTT CASSPSPSLAGWADTQYF
. TRBJ1-4 . TRBV19 TGTGCCAGTAGCCCCGGCGGGGGCCGAACTAATGAAAAACTGTTTTTT CASSPGGGRTNEKLFF
. TRBJ1-2 . TRBV11-1 TGTGCCAGCAGCCCTACCGTCGGGGCCGCCAGTAAGAGCTACACCTTC CASSPTVGAASKSYTF
TRBD1 TRBJ1-1 . TRBV7-9 TGTGCCAGCAGCTCCAGGACAGGGAGGGTGATCACTGAAGCTTTCTTT CASSSRTGRVITEAFF
. TRBJ2-1 . TRBV5-4 TGTGCCAGCAGCTTGCGCCAGGGAAGCTCCTACAATGAGCAGTTCTTC CASSLRQGSSYNEQFF
. TRBJ2-7 . TRBV25-1 TGTGCCACCTCCCTCGGGAGCTCCTACGAGCAGTACTTC CATSLGSSYEQYF
TRBD1 TRBJ1-1 . TRBV4-1 TGCGCCAGCAGCCGAGCAGGGGGAGGTGGGAACACTGAAGCTTTCTTT CASSRAGGGGNTEAFF
. TRBJ1-1 once TRBV14 TGTGCCAGCAGCCAAGTAAACTTGCCTGAAGCTTTCTTT CASSQVNLPEAFF
. TRBJ2-4 . TRBV4-2 TGTGCCAGCAGCCAAGACGGGGTAGCCAAAAACATTCAGTACTTC CASSQDGVAKNIQYF
TRBD1 TRBJ2-5 few TRBV11-2 TGTGCCAGCAGGAGGGATACAGGGGAAGAGACCCAGTACTTC CASRRDTGEETQYF
. TRBJ2-7 few TRBV7-9 TGTGCCAGCAGCCCCCGGGGGCCCTACGAGCAGTACTTC CASSPRGPYEQYF
. TRBJ1-2 . TRBV7-2 TGTGCCAGCAGCTTAGCGGCGGACAGCTATGGCTACACCTTC CASSLAADSYGYTF
. TRBJ2-7 . TRBV6-5 TGTGCCAGCAGACAGGGCACGGGCGAGCAGTACTTC CASRQGTGEQYF
. TRBJ2-7 . TRBV9 TGTGCCAGCAGCGTAGGGCAGGACTCCTACGAGCAGTACTTC CASSVGQDSYEQYF